These 28 T cell receptor beta chains were all obtained from the same sample, sequenced in a study of type 1 regulatory T cells. TCRdb passed the reads through MiXCR, listing each CDR3 protein once. The sample contains more than 60,000 distinct CDR3 sequences, nearly 50% of which appear only once. These receptors have no known antigen. Material: cultured non-Tr1 T cells, either the whole culture or a sorted T cell fraction (not recorded which). All receptors derive from a human donor in good health.

The rearrangement joins TRBV30 to TRBJ1-4; the match to TRBD1 covers 7 bases. CDR1 is GTSNPN, CDR2 SVGIG, per germline (reference sequence). Losses at the gene ends were 2 bases for V and 5 bases for J; bases not matched to a gene: 2. The CDR3 is 13 amino acids. The CDR3 region has the DNA TGTGCCTGGAGTATACAGGGGAATGAAAAACTGTTTTTT. It codes for CAWSIQGNEKLFF.

The rearrangement joins TRBV28 to TRBJ1-3; 8 nucleotides align to TRBD1. V was pared by 10 bases and J by 3 bases, with 11 bases of the junction left unmatched. The CDR3 consists of 15 residues. The V gene's germline CDR1 is MDHEN and CDR2 SYDVKM. CDR3 sequence (DNA): TGTGCCACCCGTGGGGACAGGCAGTATGGAAACACCATATATTTT. Protein sequence: CATRGDRQYGNTIYF.

This chain uses TRBV7-6 with TRBJ2-2; the match to TRBD1 covers 10 bases. Germline CDR1 SGHVS, CDR2 FNYEAQ. The CDR3 totals 15 residues. With V trimmed by 8 bases and J by 4 bases, 7 bases remained unmatched. The CDR3 DNA reads as TGTGCCAGCCAAGGGACAGGGGCCACCACCGGGGAGCTGTTTTTT. Translating it yields CASQGTGATTGELFF.

CDR3: CASSLLEGHYEQYF. CDR3 DNA sequence: TGTGCCAGCAGCCTGCTGGAGGGGCACTACGAGCAGTACTTC. This rearrangement joins TRBV11-1 to TRBJ2-7; D possibly corresponds to TRBD2 (6 bases). V lost 5 bases, J lost 3 bases, and 14 bases lay in between. Germline CDR1 is SGHAT and CDR2 is FQDESV (reference sequence). This CDR3 is 14 amino acids long.

The chain uses TRBV19 and TRBJ2-7; 8 nucleotides match TRBD1. Germline values: CDR1 LNHDA, CDR2 SQIVND (reference sequence). This CDR3 is 15 amino acids long. V gave up 7 bases and J gave up 4 bases; unmatched junction bases: 12. CDR3 residues: CASTPMAGGYYEQYF. The CDR3 DNA reads as TGTGCCAGTACCCCCATGGCAGGGGGCTATTACGAGCAGTACTTC.

The chain joins TRBV12-3 or TRBV12-4 to TRBJ1-1, with 8 positions matching TRBD1. The J segment lost 5 bases and the V segment lost 4 bases, leaving 6 bases of the junction unmatched. The CDR3 has 14 amino acids. The CDR3 loop is CASSYGQGKTEAFF. The CDR3 DNA reads TGTGCCAGCAGTTATGGACAGGGAAAGACTGAAGCTTTCTTT.

This sequence joins TRBV12-3 or TRBV12-4 and TRBJ1-2; weak D call: TRBD1 (5 bases). V gave up 10 bases and J gave up 2 bases, with 17 bases separating them. The CDR3 spans 14 residues. CDR3 amino acids: CATGTERVNYGYTF. The CDR3 coding sequence is TGTGCCACCGGGACGGAAAGAGTAAACTATGGCTACACCTTC.

This clonotype was detected only a few times. J is TRBJ1-4 and V is TRBV4-3; 7 nucleotides line up with TRBD1. The V gene's germline CDR1 is LGHNA and CDR2 YSLEER. V trimming: 0 bases; J trimming: 8 bases; junction bases outside the gene matches: 6. The CDR3 runs 15 residues. The CDR3 DNA is TGCGCCAGCAGCCAAGATCCCAGGGGGGGCGAAAAACTGTTTTTT. This sequence encodes CASSQDPRGGEKLFF.

The gene calls are TRBV5-1 and TRBJ2-7, with D maybe TRBD1 (6 bases). Germline values: CDR1 SGHRS, CDR2 YFSETQ. The CDR3 runs 16 residues. The V end lost 4 bases, the J end lost 0 bases, and 17 bases lay between the germline ends. CDR3 sequence (DNA): TGCGCCAGCAGCCACCCGGCAACAGGGTCCTCCTACGAGCAGTACTTC. It is translated as CASSHPATGSSYEQYF. The full variable domain, with the rest looked up from reference TRBV5-1 and TRBJ2-7, is KAGVTQTPRYLIKTRGQQVTLSCSPISGHRSVSWYQQTPGQGLQFLFEYFSETQRNKGNFPGRFSGRQFSNSRSEMNVSTLELGDSALYLCASSHPATGSSYEQYFGPGTRLTVT.

This sequence joins TRBV7-9 and TRBJ2-1; perhaps TRBD2 as D (6 bases). The V end was cut by 0 bases, the J end by 8 bases, with 17 bases between. This CDR3 spans 16 amino acids. From germline, CDR1 is SEHNR and CDR2 FQNEAQ (reference sequence). The CDR3 region is CASSLARGLGADEQFF. The CDR3 region has the DNA TGTGCCAGCAGCTTAGCGCGGGGCCTCGGGGCGGATGAGCAGTTCTTC.

This chain links TRBV6-6 with TRBJ1-4; tentatively, D is TRBD1 (5 bases). The germline gives CDR1 MNHNY, CDR2 SVGAGI (reference sequence). The CDR3 contains 11 residues. Deletions cut 2 bases from V and 12 bases from J, with 7 bases between. The CDR3 bases are TGTGCCAGCAGTTACCTGGGGGAACTGTTTTTT. This gives the protein CASSYLGELFF.

This chain connects TRBV20-1 to TRBJ2-1, with 9 bases fitting TRBD2. CDR3 length: 15 amino acids. The V gene end was trimmed by 3 bases and the J gene end by 0 bases; junction bases not matched to a gene: 3. The germline CDR1 and CDR2 sequences are DFQATT and SNEGSKA (reference sequence). CDR3 protein: CSASGSGGSYNEQFF. Written as DNA, the CDR3 is TGCAGTGCTAGCGGTAGCGGGGGCTCCTACAATGAGCAGTTCTTC.

This clonotype was counted between two and nine times. V is TRBV12-3 or TRBV12-4 and J is TRBJ2-7; TRBD1 matches at 8 bases. This CDR3 comprises 13 residues. The V segment lost 6 bases and the J segment 7 bases; nucleotides outside the gene matches: 8. CDR3 amino acids: CASSEQGAGEQYF. The CDR3 coding sequence is TGTGCCAGCAGCGAGCAGGGGGCTGGGGAGCAGTACTTC.

The chain carries TRBV27 and TRBJ2-3; D is perhaps TRBD1 (6 bases). Germline CDR1 is MNHEY and CDR2 is SMNVEV (reference sequence). This CDR3 is 13 amino acids long. Trimming cost V 6 bases and J 1 base, with 8 bases left between them. CDR3 protein: CASRRTGTDTQYF. The DNA of the CDR3 is TGTGCCAGCAGACGGACAGGCACAGATACGCAGTATTTT.

The chain has TRBV6-2 or TRBV6-3 and TRBJ2-1, with D uncertain. The CDR3 runs 13 residues. Per germline, CDR1 MNHEY and CDR2 SVGEGT. V lost 2 bases, J lost 4 bases, and 6 bases lay in between. CDR3 amino acids: CASSYIGYNEQFF. The CDR3 DNA sequence: TGTGCCAGCAGTTACATAGGTTACAATGAGCAGTTCTTC.

Only one count was recorded for this clonotype. Compared with germline, one end of the junction differs, possibly owing to a read error. The gene calls are TRBV28 and TRBJ1-1; TRBD1 is a possible D gene (5 bases). Per germline, CDR1 MDHEN and CDR2 SYDVKM. The CDR3 covers 13 residues. CDR3 protein: CASFGTMKTEAFF. CDR3 DNA: TGTGCCAGCTTCGGGACGATGAAAACTGAAGCTTTCTTT. Drawing the rest from reference TRBV28 and TRBJ1-1, the complete variable domain is DVKVTQSSRYLVKRTGEKVFLECVQDMDHENMFWYRQDPGLGLRLIYFSYDVKMKEKGDIPEGYSVSREKKERFSLILESASTNQTSMYLCASFGTMKTEAFFGQGTRLTVV.

This clonotype was detected only a few times. The rearrangement links TRBV20-1 to TRBJ2-1, with 8 positions matching TRBD2. From germline, CDR1 is DFQATT and CDR2 SNEGSKA (reference sequence). The J segment lost 9 bases and the V segment lost 4 bases, leaving 8 bases of the junction unmatched. CDR3 size: 13 residues. The CDR3 loop is CSAIETSEVEQFF. In DNA form, the CDR3 reads TGCAGTGCTATTGAGACTAGCGAGGTTGAGCAGTTCTTC.

This clonotype was counted between two and nine times. The chain is built from TRBV15 and TRBJ1-6, with D unresolved. The CDR3 has 13 amino acids. Trimming took off 1 base at V and 7 bases at J, with 5 bases between the two ends. Per the germline V gene, CDR1 is LNHNV and CDR2 is YYDKDF (reference sequence). The CDR3, as DNA: TGTGCCACCAGCAGAGCCGGGAATTCACCCCTCCACTTT. It codes for CATSRAGNSPLHF.

The rearrangement joins TRBV12-3 or TRBV12-4 to TRBJ1-4; the D is unclear. V was trimmed by 4 bases and J by 8 bases, leaving 11 bases between them. This CDR3 contains 13 residues. CDR3 in DNA: TGTGCCAGCAGTTGGGCGCCGAGGGAAAAACTGTTTTTT. Protein sequence: CASSWAPREKLFF.

CDR3 in amino acids: CASSLAGYQYF. CDR3 nucleotide sequence: TGTGCCAGCAGTTTAGCGGGGTATCAGTATTTT. The V call is TRBV12-3 or TRBV12-4, the J call TRBJ2-3; D is unresolved. The CDR3 has 11 residues. V gave up 0 bases and J gave up 12 bases, with 7 bases separating them.

The J gene is TRBJ2-3, the V gene TRBV9; 12 bases agree with TRBD1. This CDR3 has 16 residues. The V segment lost 5 bases and the J segment 5 bases; nucleotides outside the gene matches: 9. Germline CDR1 reads SGDLS; CDR2 reads YYNGEE. Here the CDR3 DNA reads TGTGCCAGCAGTGCTTCCGGGACAGGGGGCAAAGATACGCAGTATTTT. This gives the protein CASSASGTGGKDTQYF.

This clonotype was observed a single time. The CDR3 sequence is CASSDDWGGQFF. CDR3 in DNA: TGTGCCAGCAGTGATGATTGGGGCGGGCAGTTCTTC. The rearrangement joins TRBV2 to TRBJ2-1, with D possibly TRBD1 on 5 matching bases. Per the germline V gene, CDR1 is SNHLY and CDR2 is FYNNEI. V dropped 3 bases and J dropped 12 bases, with 12 bases sitting between them. There are 12 residues in the CDR3.

V and J are TRBV7-9 and TRBJ1-1; D gene uncertain. The germline V gene has CDR1 SEHNR and CDR2 FQNEAQ (reference sequence). The ends were cut back, 5 bases at V and 9 bases at J, with 13 bases in the middle. The CDR3 has 12 residues. CDR3 protein: CASSPGSLKAFF. In DNA form, the CDR3 reads TGTGCCAGCAGCCCCGGGTCCCTTAAAGCTTTCTTT.

V and J are TRBV11-2 and TRBJ2-7; either TRBD1 or TRBD2 may fit D (6 bases each). Trimming removed 6 bases at V and 4 bases at J, with 19 bases between. The length of the CDR3 is 15 residues. Germline V gives CDR1 SGHAT, CDR2 FQNNGV. CDR3 in DNA: TGTGCCAGCAGTTTGGTGTCCGGGGGCTTTTACGAGCAGTACTTC. The encoded protein is CASSLVSGGFYEQYF.

The V and J genes are TRBV5-1 and TRBJ1-2; 9 bases map to TRBD1. Germline CDR1 reads SGHRS; CDR2 reads YFSETQ. This CDR3 contains 18 residues. V dropped 4 bases and J dropped 0; count of bases not matched to a gene: 13. The CDR3 DNA follows: TGCGCCAGCAGCGATTTACCGGGACAGGGATCAACTAACTATGGCTACACCTTC. The encoded protein is CASSDLPGQGSTNYGYTF.

V and J are TRBV7-2 and TRBJ2-3; 9 nucleotides agree with TRBD2. V trimming: 5 bases; J trimming: 10 bases; junction bases outside the gene matches: 10. Looked up from germline, CDR1 is SGHTA and CDR2 is FQGNSA. The CDR3 extends over 14 amino acids. CDR3 in DNA: TGTGCCAGCAGCCCCGGCACCTTAGCGGGGGCGCAGTATTTT. This codes for CASSPGTLAGAQYF.

CDR3 residues: CASSPRPGTENTGELFF. CDR3 DNA: TGCGCCAGCAGCCCTCGTCCCGGGACAGAGAACACCGGGGAGCTGTTTTTT. The chain couples TRBV4-1 to TRBJ2-2, with TRBD1 matching over 7 bases. Germline assignment: CDR1 MGHRA and CDR2 YSYEKL. V shed 4 bases, J shed 1 base, and the junction held 9 bases outside the gene matches. The CDR3 runs 17 residues.

V gene TRBV11-2 combines with J gene TRBJ2-3; TRBD1 agrees at 8 bases. V shed 4 bases and J 2 bases; nucleotides not matched to a gene: 2. The germline V gene has CDR1 SGHAT and CDR2 FQNNGV. This CDR3 has 14 amino acids. The CDR3 bases are TGTGCCAGCAGCTGGACAGGGCACACAGATACGCAGTATTTT. Amino acids: CASSWTGHTDTQYF.